These 3 T cell receptor beta chains share one sample of origin, sequenced in a study of CD8+CD57+ T cells in acquired aplastic anemia. CDR3 and TCR beta VDJ profiling relied on genomic DNA as the template. TCRdb reanalysed the reads using MiXCR and keeps one entry per CDR3 protein. The sample includes 62,000 or so distinct CDR3 sequences, roughly 50% of them seen just once. Sequenced material: sorted CD4+, CD8+, or CD8+CD57+ T cells (not recorded which) from PBMCs. All receptors come from a human donor in good health, serving as a control.

In its sample, this clonotype is medium-sized. J is TRBJ2-7 and V is TRBV2, with D possibly TRBD1 on 5 matching bases. The length of the CDR3 is 10 residues. Trimming cost V 5 bases and J 6 bases, with 5 bases left between them. Germline-derived CDR1 and CDR2 are SNHLY and FYNNEI. The CDR3 is CASSQGEQYF. DNA for the CDR3: TGTGCCAGCAGTCAGGGCGAGCAGTACTTC. Looking up the rest from reference TRBV2 and TRBJ2-7 gives the full variable domain: EPEVTQTPSHQVTQMGQEVILRCVPISNHLYFYWYRQILGQKVEFLVSFYNNEISEKSEIFDDQFSVERPDGSNFTLKIRSTKLEDSAMYFCASSQGEQYFGPGTRLTVT.

The chain combines TRBV19 with TRBJ2-7; TRBD1 might be the D (6 bases). The germline V gene has CDR1 LNHDA and CDR2 SQIVND (reference sequence). The CDR3 is made up of 15 amino acids. Trimming shortened V by 2 bases and J by 2 bases, and 13 bases separated the two germline ends. The CDR3 here is CASSIKSGHPYEQYF. The CDR3 DNA reads TGTGCCAGTAGTATAAAGTCGGGACATCCCTACGAGCAGTACTTC.

This clonotype was detected many times. This chain connects TRBV3-1 to TRBJ1-2, with a possible D match to TRBD1 (5 bases). Trimming removed 1 base from V and 9 bases from J, with 15 bases in between. Germline CDR1 LGHDT, CDR2 YNNKEL (reference sequence). The CDR3 covers 14 residues. CDR3 sequence (DNA): TGTGCCAGCAGCCAAGGGGACCTCGGAAATAGCTACACCTTC. This translates into CASSQGDLGNSYTF.